These 6 T cell receptor beta chains came from one sample sequenced in a study of vaccination and CD4 T cells after COVID-19. Cultured CD4+ T-cell DNA underwent Oncomine TCR Beta short-read sequencing. Someone extracted genomic DNA from cultured CD4+ T cells. TCRdb fed the PCR reads into MiXCR, producing one record per CDR3 protein. The data hold thousands of distinct CDR3 sequences, with around two fifths observed a single time. Treatment here: roughly nine-day PBMC culture with coronavirus spike peptide pools or control peptides (ViraFEST assay). CD4+ T-cell collection from the unexposed donor predated the COVID-19 pandemic (2011-2018). No antigens are known for them. Input material: CD4+ T cells from blood, cultured in vitro. The origin of the receptors is a human donor in good health.

The chain employs TRBV6-1 and TRBJ2-7, with 10 bases aligning to TRBD2. CDR1 and CDR2 (germline): MNHNS, SASEGT. V gave up 8 bases and J gave up 2 bases; unmatched junction bases: 12. The CDR3 consists of 16 residues. This CDR3 reads CASQRAGLAPTYEQYF. The CDR3 DNA reads TGTGCCAGCCAGCGTGCGGGACTAGCGCCTACCTACGAGCAGTACTTC.

J is TRBJ1-2 and V is TRBV6-2 or TRBV6-3, with a possible D match to TRBD1 (6 bases). Germline loops: CDR1 MNHEY, CDR2 SVGEGT. The CDR3 runs 15 residues. The V end lost 6 bases, the J end lost 6 bases, and 20 bases lay between the germline ends. The CDR3: CASRPRGLTGDGYTF. CDR3 nucleotide sequence: TGTGCCAGCAGGCCCCGGGGGCTCACGGGAGATGGCTACACCTTC.

This clonotype was seen a few times. The chain joins TRBV7-2 to TRBJ2-1; 7 bases line up with TRBD2. CDR3 size: 17 residues. CDR1 is SGHTA, CDR2 FQGNSA, per germline. Trimming took 3 bases from V and 1 from J; bases not matched to a gene: 9. CDR3 DNA sequence: TGTGCCAGCAGCTTCCGATCCAGCGGGACGTCCTACAATGAGCAGTTCTTC. Protein: CASSFRSSGTSYNEQFF.

This sequence joins TRBV27 and TRBJ2-2; weak D call: TRBD2 (7 bases). V was cut by 3 bases and J by 4 bases, with 12 bases left in between. This CDR3 is built from 15 residues. Germline CDR1 reads MNHEY; CDR2 reads SMNVEV (reference sequence). The CDR3 loop reads CASSFGGRSTGELFF. The CDR3 coding sequence is TGTGCCAGCAGTTTCGGGGGGCGCAGCACCGGGGAGCTGTTTTTT.

The chain has TRBV20-1 and TRBJ1-6; no clear D gene. The CDR3 covers 13 residues. Looked up from germline, CDR1 is DFQATT and CDR2 is SNEGSKA (reference sequence). V lost 6 bases and J 3 bases, leaving 9 bases between the germline ends. CDR3 loop: CSANGGYNSPLHF. The CDR3 nucleotides are TGCAGTGCAAACGGAGGCTATAATTCACCCCTCCACTTT.

The table lists this clonotype with a few counts. The V and J genes are TRBV20-1 and TRBJ1-5; D gene unclear. Trimming cost V 0 bases and J 4 bases, with 16 bases left between them. The germline gives CDR1 DFQATT, CDR2 SNEGSKA (reference sequence). This CDR3 comprises 16 residues. The CDR3 nucleotides are TGCAGTGCTAGAGATGCGGGGATCGTCGGGAATCAGCCCCAGCATTTT. This translates into CSARDAGIVGNQPQHF.